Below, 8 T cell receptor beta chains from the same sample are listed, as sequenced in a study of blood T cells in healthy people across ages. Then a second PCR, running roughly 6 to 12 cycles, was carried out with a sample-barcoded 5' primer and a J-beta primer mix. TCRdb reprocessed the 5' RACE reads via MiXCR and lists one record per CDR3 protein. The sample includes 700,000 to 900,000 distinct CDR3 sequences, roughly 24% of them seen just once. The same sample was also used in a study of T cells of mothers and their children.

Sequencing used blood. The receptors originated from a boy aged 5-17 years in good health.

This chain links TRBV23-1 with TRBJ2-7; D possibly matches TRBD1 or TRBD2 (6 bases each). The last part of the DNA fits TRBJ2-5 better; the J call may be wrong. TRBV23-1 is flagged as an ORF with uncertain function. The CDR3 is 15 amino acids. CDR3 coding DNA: TGCGCCAGCACAACCCCGGAGGGGGTACGGGGGACCCAGTACTTC. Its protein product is CASTTPEGVRGTQYF.

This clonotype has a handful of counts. The CDR3 region is CASRTQGSSYNEQFF. The CDR3 DNA is TGTGCCAGCAGGACACAGGGGAGCTCCTACAATGAGCAGTTCTTC. The rearrangement joins TRBV27 to TRBJ2-1, with 7 bases lining up with TRBD1. V dropped 6 bases and J dropped 0; count of bases not matched to a gene: 5. The CDR3 spans 15 residues. The germline gives CDR1 MNHEY, CDR2 SMNVEV (reference sequence).

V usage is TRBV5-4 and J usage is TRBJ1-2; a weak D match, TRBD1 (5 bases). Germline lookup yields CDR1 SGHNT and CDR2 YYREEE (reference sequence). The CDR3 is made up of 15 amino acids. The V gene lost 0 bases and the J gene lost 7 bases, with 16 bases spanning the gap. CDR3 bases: TGTGCCAGCAGCTTGGGCAATCAGGGTCAGCGTGGCTACACCTTC. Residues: CASSLGNQGQRGYTF.

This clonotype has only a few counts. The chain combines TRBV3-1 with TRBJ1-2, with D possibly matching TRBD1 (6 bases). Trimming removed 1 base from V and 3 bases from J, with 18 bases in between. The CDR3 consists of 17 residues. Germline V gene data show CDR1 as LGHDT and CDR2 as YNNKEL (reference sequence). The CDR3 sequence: CASSQVFSRGVYYGYTF. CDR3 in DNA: TGTGCCAGCAGCCAAGTATTTTCCAGGGGAGTATACTATGGCTACACCTTC.

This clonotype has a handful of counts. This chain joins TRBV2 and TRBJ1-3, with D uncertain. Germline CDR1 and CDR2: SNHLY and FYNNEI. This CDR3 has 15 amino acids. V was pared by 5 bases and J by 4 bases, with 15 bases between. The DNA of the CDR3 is TGTGCCAGCAGTTCAGGCGGCTCTTCAGGAAACACCATATATTTT. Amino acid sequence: CASSSGGSSGNTIYF.

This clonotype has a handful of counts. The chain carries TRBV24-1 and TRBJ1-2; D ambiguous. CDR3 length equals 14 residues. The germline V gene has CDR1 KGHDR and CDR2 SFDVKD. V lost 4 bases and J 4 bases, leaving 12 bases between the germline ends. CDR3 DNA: TGTGCCACCAGTGACCTGGACCGAGTCTATGGCTACACCTTC. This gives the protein CATSDLDRVYGYTF.

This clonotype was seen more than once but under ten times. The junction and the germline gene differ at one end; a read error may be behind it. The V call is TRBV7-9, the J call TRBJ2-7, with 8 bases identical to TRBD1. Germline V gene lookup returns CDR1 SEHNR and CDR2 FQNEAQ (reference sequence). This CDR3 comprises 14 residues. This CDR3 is CASSYQGATVERYF. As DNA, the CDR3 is TGTGCCAGCAGCTACCAGGGGGCTACGGTTGAGCGGTACTTC.

Written as DNA, the CDR3 is TGTGCCATCAGCCCCGACCGGAGTCCCAATCAGCCCCAGCATTTT. Translation gives CAISPDRSPNQPQHF. V gene TRBV10-3 combines with J gene TRBJ1-5; D remains ambiguous. Germline CDR1 ENHRY, CDR2 SYGVKD. V gave up 6 bases and J gave up 3 bases, with 15 bases separating them. The CDR3 length is 15 residues.